This is a list of T cell receptor beta chains from one sample in a study of T cells after somatic rescue of genetic block. Assay: immunoSEQ multiplex PCR; the TCRdb copy retains only in-frame clones and omits some. The sample includes 55,000 to 70,000 clones, approximately 90% of them seen just once. The sequencing sample was made of peripheral blood mononuclear cells (PBMCs). These receptors came from a man aged 35-49 years. CDR3s include the opening cysteine and the closing phenylalanine or tryptophan. A D gene is named only where the DNA matches it firmly. Size values are once, few and many counts, or a class for expanded clones, and some rows have none.

size: -
D: -
V: TRBV10-3
J: TRBJ2-7
CDR3: CAISESTRRYEQYF
DNA: TGTGCCATCAGTGAGTCGACGAGAAGATACGAGCAGTACTTC

size: -
D: TRBD2
V: TRBV6-5
J: TRBJ2-5
CDR3: CASSFERGYQETQYF
DNA: TGTGCCAGCAGTTTCGAGCGGGGGTACCAAGAGACCCAGTACTTC

size: once
D: -
V: TRBV28
J: TRBJ1-1
CDR3: CASSLGHRNTEAFF
DNA: TGTGCCAGCAGTTTGGGGCACCGGAACACTGAAGCTTTCTTT

size: few
D: -
V: TRBV7-9
J: TRBJ1-6
CDR3: CASSLARPPSHNSPLHF
DNA: TGTGCCAGCAGCTTAGCGCGACCGCCCAGCCATAATTCACCCCTCCACTTT

size: once
D: -
V: TRBV9
J: TRBJ1-2
CDR3: CASSVAPEDGYTF
DNA: TGTGCCAGCAGCGTAGCTCCCGAGGATGGCTACACCTTC

size: -
D: -
V: TRBV6-6
J: TRBJ2-5
CDR3: CASSYGSGGEETQYF
DNA: TGTGCCAGCAGTTACGGTTCGGGGGGCGAAGAGACCCAGTACTTC

size: -
D: -
V: TRBV5-1
J: TRBJ2-3
CDR3: CASSLAGQRNRSQRTDTQYF
DNA: TGCGCCAGCAGCTTGGCCGGACAGAGAAACAGATCTCAACGCACAGATACGCAGTATTTT

size: once
D: TRBD2
V: TRBV4-1
J: TRBJ2-4
CDR3: CASSQEVAGGPLKYF
DNA: TGCGCCAGCAGCCAAGAAGTCGCGGGAGGGCCACTTAAGTACTTC

size: -
D: -
V: TRBV27
J: TRBJ1-5
CDR3: CASSLQGDNQPQHF
DNA: TGTGCCAGCAGCCTCCAGGGAGACAATCAGCCCCAGCATTTT

size: -
D: -
V: TRBV12-5
J: TRBJ2-2
CDR3: CASGLVQHSLPGELFF
DNA: TGTGCTAGTGGTTTGGTACAGCACTCCCTACCCGGGGAGCTGTTTTTT

size: -
D: TRBD2
V: TRBV6-5
J: TRBJ2-5
CDR3: CASTRGEFQETQYF
DNA: TGTGCCAGTACCCGGGGGGAGTTTCAAGAGACCCAGTACTTC

size: -
D: -
V: TRBV29-1
J: TRBJ2-5
CDR3: CSVGLGVQETQYF
DNA: TGCAGCGTTGGGTTAGGGGTACAGGAGACCCAGTACTTC

size: few
D: -
V: TRBV18
J: TRBJ2-6
CDR3: CASSQTGGFGANVLTF
DNA: TGTGCCAGCTCTCAAACCGGGGGTTTCGGGGCCAACGTCCTGACTTTC

size: -
D: -
V: TRBV5-8
J: TRBJ1-1
CDR3: CASSNDGEAFF
DNA: TGTGCCAGCAGCAACGACGGGGAAGCTTTCTTT

size: -
D: -
V: TRBV2
J: TRBJ2-3
CDR3: CASSPRGPGTDTQYF
DNA: TGTGCCAGCAGCCCACGTGGACCCGGCACAGATACGCAGTATTTT

size: -
D: -
V: TRBV2
J: TRBJ2-2
CDR3: CASSADRTNTGELFF
DNA: TGTGCCAGCAGTGCGGACAGAACCAACACCGGGGAGCTGTTTTTT

size: -
D: -
V: TRBV29-1
J: TRBJ2-3
CDR3: CSVDRGSTDTQYF
DNA: TGCAGCGTTGACAGGGGTTCAACAGATACGCAGTATTTT

size: -
D: -
V: TRBV6-1
J: TRBJ1-2
CDR3: CASSEAPGAGYTF
DNA: TGTGCCAGCAGTGAAGCTCCGGGGGCTGGCTACACCTTC

size: once
D: -
V: TRBV27
J: TRBJ1-6
CDR3: CASSRTGPRNSPLHF
DNA: TGTGCCAGCAGTAGAACAGGGCCGAGAAATTCACCCCTCCACTTT

size: -
D: -
V: TRBV5-1
J: TRBJ2-3
CDR3: CASSLMGFSTDTQYF
DNA: TGCGCCAGCAGCTTGATGGGCTTCAGCACAGATACGCAGTATTTT

size: -
D: -
V: TRBV18
J: TRBJ1-4
CDR3: CASSPISTNEKLFF
DNA: TGTGCCAGCTCACCAATATCAACTAATGAAAAACTGTTTTTT

size: few
D: TRBD1
V: TRBV9
J: TRBJ1-2
CDR3: CASSPLGTGDNYGYTF
DNA: TGTGCCAGCAGCCCCCTCGGGACAGGAGATAACTATGGCTACACCTTC

size: -
D: -
V: TRBV18
J: TRBJ2-7
CDR3: CASSARGASLYEQYF
DNA: TGTGCCAGCTCAGCCAGGGGGGCTTCCCTCTACGAGCAGTACTTC

size: -
D: TRBD1
V: TRBV4-2
J: TRBJ1-5
CDR3: CASSQEGTGDQPQHF
DNA: TGTGCCAGCAGCCAAGAGGGGACAGGGGATCAGCCCCAGCATTTT

size: -
D: TRBD1
V: TRBV6-5
J: TRBJ1-5
CDR3: CASSLQKGANQPQHF
DNA: TGTGCCAGCAGTTTGCAAAAGGGGGCCAATCAGCCCCAGCATTTT

size: -
D: TRBD2
V: TRBV6-4
J: TRBJ2-1
CDR3: CASPTSGRAPRLAEQFF
DNA: TGTGCCAGCCCGACTAGCGGGAGGGCTCCCCGATTGGCTGAGCAGTTCTTC

size: -
D: -
V: TRBV29-1
J: TRBJ2-4
CDR3: CSVVVWKDRPKNIQYF
DNA: TGCAGCGTTGTTGTTTGGAAAGACAGACCCAAAAACATTCAGTACTTC

size: -
D: -
V: TRBV29-1
J: TRBJ2-1
CDR3: CGARGRLAYNEQFF
DNA: TGCGGCGCCCGGGGGCGTTTGGCCTACAATGAGCAGTTCTTC

size: -
D: -
V: TRBV10-1
J: TRBJ2-1
CDR3: CASSETGEDNEQFF
DNA: TGCGCCAGCAGTGAAACAGGGGAGGACAATGAGCAGTTCTTC

size: once
D: TRBD1
V: TRBV5-6
J: TRBJ2-5
CDR3: CASSLNPGTAGETQYF
DNA: TGTGCCAGCAGCTTGAACCCAGGGACAGCAGGGGAGACCCAGTACTTC

size: -
D: TRBD1
V: TRBV7-9
J: TRBJ2-5
CDR3: CASGSGTGAKETQYF
DNA: TGTGCCAGCGGGTCCGGGACAGGGGCTAAAGAGACCCAGTACTTC

size: -
D: -
V: TRBV2
J: TRBJ2-7
CDR3: CASTLYYEQYF
DNA: TGTGCCAGCACCTTGTACTACGAGCAGTACTTC

size: -
D: TRBD1
V: TRBV13
J: TRBJ2-1
CDR3: CASSLGARGQEQFF
DNA: TGTGCCAGCAGCTTAGGGGCCAGGGGGCAAGAGCAGTTCTTC

size: -
D: -
V: TRBV27
J: TRBJ2-2
CDR3: CASAEPGLNTGELFF
DNA: TGTGCCAGCGCGGAACCGGGGCTAAACACCGGGGAGCTGTTTTTT

size: -
D: -
V: TRBV6-5
J: TRBJ1-2
CDR3: CASTRGRGYGYTF
DNA: TGTGCCAGCACTCGGGGCAGAGGGTATGGCTACACCTTC

size: -
D: -
V: TRBV19
J: TRBJ1-1
CDR3: CASSNRRAPGDTEAFF
DNA: TGTGCCAGTAGTAACCGCCGGGCCCCGGGTGACACTGAAGCTTTCTTT

size: -
D: TRBD1
V: TRBV30
J: TRBJ1-2
CDR3: CAWTLQGVYGYTF
DNA: TGTGCCTGGACCCTACAGGGGGTCTATGGCTACACCTTC

size: -
D: -
V: TRBV7-9
J: TRBJ2-7
CDR3: CASSATGAYEQYF
DNA: TGTGCCAGCAGCGCAACAGGCGCCTACGAGCAGTACTTC

size: once
D: TRBD1
V: TRBV11-2
J: TRBJ2-1
CDR3: CASSLALVRDRTYNEQFF
DNA: TGTGCCAGCAGCTTAGCGCTGGTCCGGGACAGGACTTACAATGAGCAGTTCTTC

size: -
D: -
V: TRBV6-6
J: TRBJ1-1
CDR3: CASSWTAMNTEAFF
DNA: TGTGCCAGCAGCTGGACAGCCATGAACACTGAAGCTTTCTTT

size: once
D: TRBD1
V: TRBV28
J: TRBJ1-3
CDR3: CASRTTGGGNTIYF
DNA: TGTGCCAGCAGAACAACAGGGGGGGGAAACACCATATATTTT

size: -
D: TRBD1
V: TRBV6-1
J: TRBJ2-7
CDR3: CASSARQGADYEQYF
DNA: TGTGCCAGCAGTGCCCGACAGGGGGCGGACTACGAGCAGTACTTC

size: -
D: TRBD2
V: TRBV28
J: TRBJ2-7
CDR3: CASVSPAGVGEQYF
DNA: TGTGCCAGCGTTTCTCCAGCGGGAGTTGGCGAGCAGTACTTC

size: -
D: -
V: TRBV20-1
J: TRBJ1-6
CDR3: CSASEDSPLHF
DNA: TGCAGTGCTAGTGAGGATTCACCCCTCCACTTT

size: -
D: TRBD1
V: TRBV5-4
J: TRBJ2-7
CDR3: CASSLRDRGGEQYF
DNA: TGTGCCAGCAGCCTCCGGGACAGGGGGGGTGAGCAGTACTTC

size: -
D: -
V: TRBV2
J: TRBJ2-7
CDR3: CASSVTNYEQYF
DNA: TGTGCCAGCAGTGTGACAAACTACGAGCAGTACTTC

size: once
D: TRBD2
V: TRBV4-3
J: TRBJ2-3
CDR3: CASSRLGLAGTDTQYF
DNA: TGCGCCAGCAGCCGCCTGGGACTAGCGGGAACAGATACGCAGTATTTT

size: few
D: -
V: TRBV19
J: TRBJ1-6
CDR3: CASSLPTQNSPLHF
DNA: TGTGCCAGTAGTTTACCGACCCAGAATTCACCCCTCCACTTT

size: -
D: -
V: TRBV7-2
J: TRBJ1-2
CDR3: CASSLEGSANYGYTF
DNA: TGTGCCAGCAGCTTAGAGGGCAGTGCTAACTATGGCTACACCTTC

size: -
D: TRBD1
V: TRBV4-1
J: TRBJ1-1
CDR3: CASSRRDSNTEAFF
DNA: TGCGCCAGCAGCCGCCGGGACAGCAACACTGAAGCTTTCTTT

size: -
D: -
V: TRBV7-9
J: TRBJ2-2
CDR3: CAGTTGELFF
DNA: TGTGCCGGGACCACCGGGGAGCTGTTTTTT